This T cell receptor (beta chain) appears in the sequencing data of a study of blood T cell repertoires in COVID-19. V was clipped by 5 bases and J by 4 bases, with 9 bases between them. The CDR3 extends over 13 amino acids. Germline CDR1 and CDR2: MNHEY and SMNVEV (reference sequence). Only in-frame clones appear in the TCRdb table, and some are missing; sequencing was by immunoSEQ multiplex PCR. The repertoire holds about 230,000 clones, with roughly 88% as singletons. This receptor was identified in a woman aged 35 to 49 with acute COVID-19. V usage is TRBV27 and J usage is TRBJ2-1, with a tentative D call TRBD1 (5 bases). What was sequenced was PBMCs or T cells enriched from blood (not recorded which). Here the CDR3 DNA reads TGTGCCAGCAGTCGCAGGGCTTACAATGAGCAGTTCTTC. Protein sequence: CASSRRAYNEQFF.